This T cell receptor beta chain was captured by sequencing in a study of blood T cell repertoires in COVID-19. For the study at large: Acute and convalescent COVID-19 specimens originated in the United States, Italy and Spain. T cells, B-cell-depleted T cells, or PBMCs provided the cDNA or gDNA that served as material.

This clone was seen only a few times. The authors' processing: Reference gene primer amplification gave nucleated cell count estimates. The assay was immunoSEQ multiplex PCR, and TCRdb's table has in-frame clones only and misses some. The D gene and trimming were derived from the DNA, and the V and J assignments and clone size from that table. The repertoire has about 150,000 clones, 76% of them found once; the top ten carry approximately 3.7%. V lost 7 bases, J lost 6 bases, and 25 bases lay in between. The CDR3 length is 16 residues. Germline V CDR1 and CDR2: MNHNY, SVGAGI (reference sequence). This sequence originates from a woman of 80 years or more with acute or convalescent COVID-19. The rearrangement uses TRBV6-6 and TRBJ2-7; D possibly corresponds to TRBD1 (5 bases). Sequenced: peripheral blood. The CDR3 region has the DNA TGTGCCAGCAAATTAACGGTCGGCAGGGAAGCGCGCGAGCAGTACTTC. Residues: CASKLTVGREAREQYF.